Judged by abundance, the clone carrying this T cell receptor (beta chain) is medium-sized. Its target is not known. This entry belongs to a study of a mutant IDH1 vaccine in newly diagnosed glioma. The method was immunoSEQ multiplex PCR; TCRdb's version includes in-frame clones alone and lacks a portion of them. In the table there are fewer than 70,000 clones, less than 85% of which are singletons. Specified time point: week 11, during vaccination. Vaccinated patients received 300 ug of mutant IDH1 20-mer peptide per dose, with topical imiquimod. The clonotype originates from a man aged 30 to 39 with glioma. Here the sequenced sample was PBMCs, taken from a glioma patient whose treatment included an IDH1 peptide vaccine.

The CDR3 sequence is CASNLYSNQPQHF. CDR3 in DNA: TGTGCCAGTAATTTGTATAGCAATCAGCCCCAGCATTTT. This chain connects TRBV19 to TRBJ1-5; the D is unclear. The germline V gene encodes CDR1 LNHDA and CDR2 SQIVND (reference sequence). The CDR3 loop spans 13 amino acids. V lost 7 bases, J lost 0 bases, and 7 bases lay in between.